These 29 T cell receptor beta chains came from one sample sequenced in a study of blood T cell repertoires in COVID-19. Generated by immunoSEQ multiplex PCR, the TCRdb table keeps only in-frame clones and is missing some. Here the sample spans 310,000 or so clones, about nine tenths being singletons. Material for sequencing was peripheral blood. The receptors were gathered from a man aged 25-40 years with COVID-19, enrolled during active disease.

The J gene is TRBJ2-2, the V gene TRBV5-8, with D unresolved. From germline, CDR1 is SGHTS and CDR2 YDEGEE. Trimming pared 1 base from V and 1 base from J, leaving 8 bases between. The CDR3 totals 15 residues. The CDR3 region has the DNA TGTGCCAGCAGCTTGCGGGTGGGGAACACCGGGGAGCTGTTTTTT. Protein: CASSLRVGNTGELFF.

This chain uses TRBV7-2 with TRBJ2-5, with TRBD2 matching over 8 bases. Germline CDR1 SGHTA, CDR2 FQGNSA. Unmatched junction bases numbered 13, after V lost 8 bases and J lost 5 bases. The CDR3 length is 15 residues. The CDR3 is CASGISRGGEETQYF. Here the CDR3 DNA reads TGTGCCAGCGGCATAAGTCGGGGGGGTGAGGAGACCCAGTACTTC.

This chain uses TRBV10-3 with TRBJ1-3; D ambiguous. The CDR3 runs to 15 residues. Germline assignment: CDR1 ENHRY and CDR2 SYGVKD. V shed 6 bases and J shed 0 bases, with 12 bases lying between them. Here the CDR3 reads CAIRLDRSSGNTIYF. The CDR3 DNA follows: TGTGCCATCAGGCTAGACCGCTCCTCTGGAAACACCATATATTTT.

The chain's CDR3 is CASSEGLYSNQPQHF. The CDR3 DNA reads as TGTGCCAGCAGTGAGGGCCTGTATAGCAATCAGCCCCAGCATTTT. This chain uses TRBV2 with TRBJ1-5; D is uncertain. Germline CDR1 is SNHLY and CDR2 is FYNNEI. The CDR3 runs 15 residues. The V gene lost 3 bases and the J gene lost 0 bases, with 9 bases spanning the gap.

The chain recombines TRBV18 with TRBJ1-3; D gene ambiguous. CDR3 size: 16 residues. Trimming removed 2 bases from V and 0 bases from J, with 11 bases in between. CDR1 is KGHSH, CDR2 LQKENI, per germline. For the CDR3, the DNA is TGTGCCAGCTCACCAGCCCCTGGGAGCTCTGGAAACACCATATATTTT. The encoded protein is CASSPAPGSSGNTIYF.

The CDR3 sequence is CASSYLGTSGRSVNEQFF. CDR3 coding DNA: TGCGCCAGCAGCTACCTTGGGACTAGCGGGAGATCCGTCAATGAGCAGTTCTTC. The V call is TRBV5-1, the J call TRBJ2-1; the match to TRBD2 covers 14 bases. J gave up 6 bases and V 3 bases, and 11 bases lay outside the gene matches. This CDR3 region has 18 residues. The germline CDR1 and CDR2 sequences are SGHRS and YFSETQ.

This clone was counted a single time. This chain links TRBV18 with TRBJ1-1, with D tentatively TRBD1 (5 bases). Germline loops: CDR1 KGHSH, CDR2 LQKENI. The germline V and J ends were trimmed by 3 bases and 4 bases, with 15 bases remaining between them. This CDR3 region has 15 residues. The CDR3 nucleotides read TGTGCCAGCTCACCCGGTGGTAGGGGTCTCACTGAAGCTTTCTTT. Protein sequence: CASSPGGRGLTEAFF.

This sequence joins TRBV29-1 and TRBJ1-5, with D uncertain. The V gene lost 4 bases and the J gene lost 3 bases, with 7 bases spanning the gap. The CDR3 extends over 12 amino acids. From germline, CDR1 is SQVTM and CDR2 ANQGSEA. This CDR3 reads CSVAGPNQPQHF. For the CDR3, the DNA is TGCAGCGTTGCAGGTCCCAATCAGCCCCAGCATTTT.

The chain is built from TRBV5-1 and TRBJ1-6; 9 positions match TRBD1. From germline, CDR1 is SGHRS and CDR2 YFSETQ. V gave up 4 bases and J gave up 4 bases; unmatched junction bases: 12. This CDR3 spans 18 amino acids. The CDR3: CASSASLRTGDYNSPLHF. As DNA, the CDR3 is TGCGCCAGCAGCGCCTCTTTAAGGACAGGGGATTATAATTCACCCCTCCACTTT.

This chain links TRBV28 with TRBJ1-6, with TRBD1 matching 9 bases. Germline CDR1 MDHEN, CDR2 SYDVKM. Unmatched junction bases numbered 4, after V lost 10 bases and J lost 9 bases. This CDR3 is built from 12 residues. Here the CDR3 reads CATGTGSSPLHF. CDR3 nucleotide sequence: TGTGCCACCGGGACAGGGTCTTCACCCCTCCACTTT.

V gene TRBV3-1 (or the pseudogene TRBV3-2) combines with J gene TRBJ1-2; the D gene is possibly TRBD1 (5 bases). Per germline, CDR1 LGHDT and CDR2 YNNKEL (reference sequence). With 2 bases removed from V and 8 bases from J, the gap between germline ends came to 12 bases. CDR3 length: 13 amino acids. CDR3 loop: CASSQQGAEGYTF. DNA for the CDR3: TGTGCCAGCAGCCAACAAGGGGCAGAGGGCTACACCTTC.

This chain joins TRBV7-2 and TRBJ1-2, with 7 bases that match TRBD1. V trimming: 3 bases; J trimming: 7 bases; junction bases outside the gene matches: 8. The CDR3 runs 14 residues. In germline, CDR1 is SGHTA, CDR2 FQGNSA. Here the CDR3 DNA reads TGTGCCAGCAGCTTTTCCGGGACAGAAGGTGGCTACACCTTC. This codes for CASSFSGTEGGYTF.

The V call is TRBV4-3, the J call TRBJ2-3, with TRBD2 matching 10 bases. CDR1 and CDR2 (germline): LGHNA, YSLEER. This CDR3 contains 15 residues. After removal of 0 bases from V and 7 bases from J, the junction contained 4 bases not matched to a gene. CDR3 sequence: CASSQELAGPYTQYF. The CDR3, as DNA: TGCGCCAGCAGCCAAGAACTAGCGGGACCTTATACGCAGTATTTT.

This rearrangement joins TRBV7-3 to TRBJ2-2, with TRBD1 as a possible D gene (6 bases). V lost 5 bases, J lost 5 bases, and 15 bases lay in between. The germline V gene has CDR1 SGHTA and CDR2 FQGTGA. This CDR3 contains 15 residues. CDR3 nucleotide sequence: TGTGCCAGCAGCGATCGGGACACTGTGACCGGGGAGCTGTTTTTT. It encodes CASSDRDTVTGELFF.

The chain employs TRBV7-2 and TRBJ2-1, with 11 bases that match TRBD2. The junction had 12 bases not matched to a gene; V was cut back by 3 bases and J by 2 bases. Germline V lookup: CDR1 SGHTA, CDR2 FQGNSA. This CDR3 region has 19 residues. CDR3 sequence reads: CASSLGGSGRAVPYNEQFF. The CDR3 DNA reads TGTGCCAGCAGCTTGGGGGGTAGCGGGAGGGCCGTCCCCTACAATGAGCAGTTCTTC.

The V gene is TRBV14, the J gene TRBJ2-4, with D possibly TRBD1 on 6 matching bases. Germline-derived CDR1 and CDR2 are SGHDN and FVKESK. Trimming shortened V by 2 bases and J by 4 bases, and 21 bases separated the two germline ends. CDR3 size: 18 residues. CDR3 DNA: TGTGCCAGCAGCCAATTATCCCTTCCGTCACAGGGAAAAAACATTCAGTACTTC. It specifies CASSQLSLPSQGKNIQYF.

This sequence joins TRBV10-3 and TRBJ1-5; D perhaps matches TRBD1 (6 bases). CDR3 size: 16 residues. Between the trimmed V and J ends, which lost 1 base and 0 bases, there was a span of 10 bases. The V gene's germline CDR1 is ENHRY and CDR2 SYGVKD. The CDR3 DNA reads TGTGCCATCAGTGAGTACAGGACAGTTAGCAATCAGCCCCAGCATTTT. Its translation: CAISEYRTVSNQPQHF.

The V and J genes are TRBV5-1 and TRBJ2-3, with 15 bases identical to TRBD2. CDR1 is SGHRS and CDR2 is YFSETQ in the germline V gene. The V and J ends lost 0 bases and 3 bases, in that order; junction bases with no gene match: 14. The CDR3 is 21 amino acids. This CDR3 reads CASSLGAAGTSGRSVTDTQYF. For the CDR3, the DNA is TGCGCCAGCAGCTTGGGGGCCGCCGGGACTAGCGGGAGGTCGGTTACAGATACGCAGTATTTT.

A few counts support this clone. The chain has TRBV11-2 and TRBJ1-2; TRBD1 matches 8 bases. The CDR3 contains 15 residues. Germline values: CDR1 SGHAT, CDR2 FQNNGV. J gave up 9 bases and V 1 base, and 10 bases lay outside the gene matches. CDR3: CASSLGAGGAYSYTF. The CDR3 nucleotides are TGTGCCAGCAGCTTAGGGGCAGGGGGCGCATATAGCTACACCTTC.

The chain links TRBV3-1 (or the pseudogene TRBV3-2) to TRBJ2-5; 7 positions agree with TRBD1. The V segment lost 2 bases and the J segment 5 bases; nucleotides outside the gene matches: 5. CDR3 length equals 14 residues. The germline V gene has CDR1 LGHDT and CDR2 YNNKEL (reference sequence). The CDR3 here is CASSQRQGGETQYF. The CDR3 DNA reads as TGTGCCAGCAGCCAACGACAGGGCGGTGAGACCCAGTACTTC.

CDR3 DNA: TGTGCCAGCAGTTTATCGCAGGGGGCGATTTACAATGAGCAGTTCTTC. Translation gives CASSLSQGAIYNEQFF. This rearrangement joins TRBV27 to TRBJ2-1, with 8 bases fitting TRBD1. The CDR3 runs to 16 residues. From germline, CDR1 is MNHEY and CDR2 SMNVEV (reference sequence). Trimming removed 0 bases from V and 4 bases from J; junction bases left unmatched: 5.

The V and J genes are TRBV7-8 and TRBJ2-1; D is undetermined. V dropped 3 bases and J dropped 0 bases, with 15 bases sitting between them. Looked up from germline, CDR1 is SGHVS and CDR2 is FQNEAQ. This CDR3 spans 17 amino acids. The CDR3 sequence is CASSFLLGWNSYNEQFF. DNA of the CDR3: TGTGCCAGCAGCTTTCTTCTCGGGTGGAACTCCTACAATGAGCAGTTCTTC.

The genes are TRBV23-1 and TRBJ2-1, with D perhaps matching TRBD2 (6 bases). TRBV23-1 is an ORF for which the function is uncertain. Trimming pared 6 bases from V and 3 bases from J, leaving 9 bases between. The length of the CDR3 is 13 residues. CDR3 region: CASRGDFYNEQFF. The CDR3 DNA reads TGCGCCAGCAGAGGGGACTTCTACAATGAGCAGTTCTTC.

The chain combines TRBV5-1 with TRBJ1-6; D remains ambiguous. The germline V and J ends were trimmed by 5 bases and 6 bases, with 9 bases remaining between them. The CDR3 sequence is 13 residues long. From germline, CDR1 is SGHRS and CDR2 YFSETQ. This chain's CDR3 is CASSDPGNSPLHF. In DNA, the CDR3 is TGCGCCAGCAGTGATCCGGGTAATTCACCCCTCCACTTT.

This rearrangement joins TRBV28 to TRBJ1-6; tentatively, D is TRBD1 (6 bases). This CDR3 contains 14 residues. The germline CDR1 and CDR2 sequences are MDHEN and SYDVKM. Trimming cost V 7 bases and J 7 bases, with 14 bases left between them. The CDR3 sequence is CASTSPTGNSPLHF. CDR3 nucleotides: TGTGCCAGCACCTCGCCTACAGGGAATTCACCCCTCCACTTT.

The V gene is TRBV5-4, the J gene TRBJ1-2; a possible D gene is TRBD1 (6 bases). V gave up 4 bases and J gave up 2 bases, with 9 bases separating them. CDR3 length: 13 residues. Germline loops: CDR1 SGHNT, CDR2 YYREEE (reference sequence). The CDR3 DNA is TGTGCCAGCAGCCGACAGGAGAACTATGGCTACACCTTC. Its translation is CASSRQENYGYTF.

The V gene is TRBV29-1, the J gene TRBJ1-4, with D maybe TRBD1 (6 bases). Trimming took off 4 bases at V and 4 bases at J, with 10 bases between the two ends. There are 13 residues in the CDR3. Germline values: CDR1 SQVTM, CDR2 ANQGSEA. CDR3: CSVVDSFNEKLFF. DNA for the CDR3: TGCAGCGTTGTGGACAGTTTTAATGAAAAACTGTTTTTT.

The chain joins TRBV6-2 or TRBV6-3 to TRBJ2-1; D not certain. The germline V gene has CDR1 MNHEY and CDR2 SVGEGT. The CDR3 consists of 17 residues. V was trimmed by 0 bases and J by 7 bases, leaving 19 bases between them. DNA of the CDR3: TGTGCCAGCAGTTACTCGCCGATGACTCGGCTTAGGAATGAGCAGTTCTTC. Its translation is CASSYSPMTRLRNEQFF.

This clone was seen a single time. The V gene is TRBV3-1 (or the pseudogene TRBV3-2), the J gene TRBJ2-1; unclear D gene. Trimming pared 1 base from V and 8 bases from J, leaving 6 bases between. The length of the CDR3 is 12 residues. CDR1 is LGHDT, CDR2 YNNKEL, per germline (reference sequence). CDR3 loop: CASSQARYEQFF. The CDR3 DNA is TGTGCCAGCAGCCAAGCTAGGTATGAGCAGTTCTTC.